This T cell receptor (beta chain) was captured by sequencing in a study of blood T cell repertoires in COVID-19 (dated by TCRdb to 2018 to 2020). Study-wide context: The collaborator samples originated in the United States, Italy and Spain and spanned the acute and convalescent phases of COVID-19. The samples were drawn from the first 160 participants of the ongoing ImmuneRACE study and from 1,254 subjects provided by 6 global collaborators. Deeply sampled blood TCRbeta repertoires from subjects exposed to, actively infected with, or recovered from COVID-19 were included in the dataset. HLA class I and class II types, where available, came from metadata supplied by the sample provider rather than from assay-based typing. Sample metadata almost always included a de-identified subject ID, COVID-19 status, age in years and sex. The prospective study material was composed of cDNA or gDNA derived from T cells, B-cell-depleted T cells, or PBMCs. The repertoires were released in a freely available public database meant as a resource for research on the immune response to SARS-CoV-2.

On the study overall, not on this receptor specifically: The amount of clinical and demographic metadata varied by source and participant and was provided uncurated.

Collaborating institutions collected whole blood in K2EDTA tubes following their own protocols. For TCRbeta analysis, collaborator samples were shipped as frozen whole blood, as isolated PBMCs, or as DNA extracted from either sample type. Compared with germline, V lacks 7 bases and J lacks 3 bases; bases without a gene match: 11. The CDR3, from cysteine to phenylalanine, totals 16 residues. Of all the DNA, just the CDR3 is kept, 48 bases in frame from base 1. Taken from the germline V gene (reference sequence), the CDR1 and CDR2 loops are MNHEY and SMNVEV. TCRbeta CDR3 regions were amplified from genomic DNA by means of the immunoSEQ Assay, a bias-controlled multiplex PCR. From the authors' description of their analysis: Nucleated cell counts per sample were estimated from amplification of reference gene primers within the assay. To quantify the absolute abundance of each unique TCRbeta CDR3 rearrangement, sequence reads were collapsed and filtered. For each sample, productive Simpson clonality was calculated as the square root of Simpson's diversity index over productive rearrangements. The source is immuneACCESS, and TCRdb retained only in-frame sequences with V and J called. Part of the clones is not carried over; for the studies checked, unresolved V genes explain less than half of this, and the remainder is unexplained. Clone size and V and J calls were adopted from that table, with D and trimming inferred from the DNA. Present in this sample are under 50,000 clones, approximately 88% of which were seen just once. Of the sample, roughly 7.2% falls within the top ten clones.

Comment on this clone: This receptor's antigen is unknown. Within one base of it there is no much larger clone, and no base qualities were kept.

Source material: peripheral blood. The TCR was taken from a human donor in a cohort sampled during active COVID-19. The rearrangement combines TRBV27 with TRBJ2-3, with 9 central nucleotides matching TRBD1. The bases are TGTGCCAGCAACCGGGGGACAGGGTCAGGGACAGATACGCAGTATTTT. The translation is CASNRGTGSGTDTQYF.